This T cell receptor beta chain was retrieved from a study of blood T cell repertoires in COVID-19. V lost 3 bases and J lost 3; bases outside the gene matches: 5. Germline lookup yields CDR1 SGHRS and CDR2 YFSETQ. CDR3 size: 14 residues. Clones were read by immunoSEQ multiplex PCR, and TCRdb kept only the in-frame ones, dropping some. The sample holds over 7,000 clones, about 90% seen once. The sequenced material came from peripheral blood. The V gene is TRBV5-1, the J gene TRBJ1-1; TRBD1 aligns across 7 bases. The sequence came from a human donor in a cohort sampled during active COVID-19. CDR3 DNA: TGCGCCAGCAGCTCAGGGGGGACGGACACTGAAGCTTTCTTT. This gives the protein CASSSGGTDTEAFF. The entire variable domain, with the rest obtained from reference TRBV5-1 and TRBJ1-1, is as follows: KAGVTQTPRYLIKTRGQQVTLSCSPISGHRSVSWYQQTPGQGLQFLFEYFSETQRNKGNFPGRFSGRQFSNSRSEMNVSTLELGDSALYLCASSSGGTDTEAFFGQGTRLTVV.